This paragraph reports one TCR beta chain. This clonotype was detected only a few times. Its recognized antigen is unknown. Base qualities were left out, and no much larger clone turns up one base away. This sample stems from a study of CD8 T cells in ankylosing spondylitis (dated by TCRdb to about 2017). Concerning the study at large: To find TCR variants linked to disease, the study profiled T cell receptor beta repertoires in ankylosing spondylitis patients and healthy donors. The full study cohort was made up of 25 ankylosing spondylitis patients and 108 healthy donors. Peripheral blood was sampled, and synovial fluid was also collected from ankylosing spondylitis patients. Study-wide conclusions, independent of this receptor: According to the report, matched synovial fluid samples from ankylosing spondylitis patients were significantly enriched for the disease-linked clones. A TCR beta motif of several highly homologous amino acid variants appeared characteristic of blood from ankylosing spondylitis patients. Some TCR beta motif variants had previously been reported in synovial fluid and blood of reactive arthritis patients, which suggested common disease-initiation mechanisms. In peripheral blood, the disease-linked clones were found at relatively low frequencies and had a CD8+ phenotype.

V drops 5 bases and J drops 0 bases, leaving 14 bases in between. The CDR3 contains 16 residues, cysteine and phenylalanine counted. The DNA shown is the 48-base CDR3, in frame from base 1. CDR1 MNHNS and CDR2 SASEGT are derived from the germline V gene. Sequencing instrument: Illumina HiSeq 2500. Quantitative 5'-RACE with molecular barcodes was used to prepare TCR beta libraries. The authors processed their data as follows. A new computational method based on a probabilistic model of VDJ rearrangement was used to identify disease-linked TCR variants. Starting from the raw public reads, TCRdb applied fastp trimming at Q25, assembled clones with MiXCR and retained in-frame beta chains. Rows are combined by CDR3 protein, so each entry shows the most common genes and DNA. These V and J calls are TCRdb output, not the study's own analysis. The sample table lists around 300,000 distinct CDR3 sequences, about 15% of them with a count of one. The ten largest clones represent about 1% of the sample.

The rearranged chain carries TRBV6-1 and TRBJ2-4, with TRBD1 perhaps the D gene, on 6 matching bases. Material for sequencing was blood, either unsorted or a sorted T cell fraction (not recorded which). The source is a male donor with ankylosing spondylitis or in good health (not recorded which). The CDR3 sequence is CASSRQADVAKNIQYF. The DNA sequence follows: TGTGCCAGCAGTCGACAGGCCGACGTAGCCAAAAACATTCAGTACTTC.